The sequence of this TCR beta chain was determined in a study of regulatory T cells in long-lasting Graves disease. V shed 2 bases, J shed 2 bases, and the junction held 7 bases outside the gene matches. Germline values: CDR1 MNHEY, CDR2 SMNVEV (reference sequence). The CDR3 spans 16 residues. Researchers made TCR beta libraries by using iRepertoire HTBI primers and running Arm-PCR on CDR3 regions. TCRdb reanalysed the multiplex PCR reads using MiXCR and keeps one entry per CDR3 protein. The data hold approximately 460,000 distinct CDR3 sequences, with over 15% observed a single time. Time point defined: newly diagnosed GD, antithyroid drugs for less than 3 months. PBMC RNA served as the TCR library source. This sample also belongs to another study, concerning T cells in Graves' hyperthyroidism and ophthalmopathy. From that report: The diagnostic basis comprised clinical symptoms, serum thyroxine and TRAb, thyroid ultrasound and orbital computed tomography.

The material was peripheral blood mononuclear cells (PBMCs), obtained at new diagnosis, from a patient treated with antithyroid drugs. This rearrangement joins TRBV27 to TRBJ1-2; 8 bases line up with TRBD1. This sequence was found in a woman under 40 with Graves disease. In DNA, the CDR3 is TGTGCCAGCAGTTTAAGTTTGAGACAGGGGAACTATGGCTACACCTTC. This encodes CASSLSLRQGNYGYTF.